These 32 T cell receptor beta chains came from one sample sequenced in a study of graft-versus-host responses after intestinal transplantation. Their antigens are not known. Method: immunoSEQ multiplex PCR; TCRdb's copy keeps in-frame clones and lacks some. In the table there are roughly 100,000 clones, approximately 84% of which are singletons. Sequences were derived from unstimulated CD4+ T cells sorted from spleen or lymph node cells, sampled before intestinal transplant. The receptors shown here come from a human donor who received an intestinal transplant.

The chain couples TRBV11-2 to TRBJ2-2; no reliable D call. Trimming removed 5 bases at V and 6 bases at J, with 7 bases between. There are 12 residues in the CDR3. Germline V gene sequence: CDR1 SGHAT, CDR2 FQNNGV. CDR3 sequence: CASSPSSGELFF. CDR3 DNA: TGTGCCAGCAGCCCATCCTCCGGGGAGCTGTTTTTT.

The chain has TRBV11-2 and TRBJ2-5; 7 bases map to TRBD2. The junction had 9 bases not matched to a gene; V was cut back by 4 bases and J by 1 base. Germline V gives CDR1 SGHAT, CDR2 FQNNGV. The CDR3 is made up of 16 amino acids. CDR3 coding DNA: TGTGCCAGCAGCTGGGAGGGTGGACTATTCCAAGAGACCCAGTACTTC. Translation: CASSWEGGLFQETQYF.

The rearrangement links TRBV19 to TRBJ2-1; 9 bases are a match to TRBD2. Unmatched junction bases numbered 30, after V lost 6 bases and J lost 6 bases. The CDR3 totals 22 residues. CDR1 is LNHDA and CDR2 is SQIVND in the germline V gene (reference sequence). CDR3 loop: CASRKLNPWTSVRAVTSNEQFF. CDR3 bases: TGTGCCAGTAGAAAATTAAACCCTTGGACTAGCGTAAGGGCAGTAACAAGCAATGAGCAGTTCTTC.

The chain combines TRBV11-3 with TRBJ2-7; unclear D gene. V shed 2 bases and J shed 5 bases, with 7 bases lying between them. Per germline, CDR1 SGHNT and CDR2 YENEEA. There are 12 residues in the CDR3. The DNA of the CDR3 is TGTGCCAGCAGCTTACTAGGGAACGAGCAGTACTTC. Its protein product is CASSLLGNEQYF.

J is TRBJ2-5 and V is TRBV7-7; 9 positions match TRBD2. J was trimmed by 2 bases and V by 1 base; bases with no gene match: 2. The CDR3 has 15 amino acids. The germline V gene encodes CDR1 SSHAT and CDR2 FNYEAQ (reference sequence). CDR3 sequence (DNA): TGTGCCAGCAGCTTAGGGCTAGCGGGGCAAGAGACCCAGTACTTC. Translation: CASSLGLAGQETQYF.

The sample holds a few counts of this clone. J is TRBJ1-2 and V is TRBV11-2; TRBD1 might be the D (6 bases). V lost 1 base, J lost 8 bases, and 14 bases lay in between. Germline V gives CDR1 SGHAT, CDR2 FQNNGV. CDR3 length: 14 residues. The CDR3, as DNA: TGTGCCAGCAGCTTAGGTCCAACAGGGAGCGGCTACACCTTC. It specifies CASSLGPTGSGYTF.

This chain connects TRBV29-1 to TRBJ1-1, with a possible D match to TRBD1 (6 bases). V was clipped by 4 bases and J by 4 bases, with 13 bases between them. CDR1 SQVTM and CDR2 ANQGSEA come from the germline V gene. The CDR3 sequence is 13 residues long. The CDR3 DNA follows: TGCAGCGTTGTGGGGGCTGGAGGCACTGAAGCTTTCTTT. Amino acids: CSVVGAGGTEAFF.

Comments on this clone: Additional DNA sequences in this sample encode the identical CDR3. The rearrangement links TRBV5-4 to TRBJ2-2; 10 positions match TRBD2. The CDR3 has 18 amino acids. CDR1 SGHNT and CDR2 YYREEE come from the germline V gene (reference sequence). The junction had 15 bases not matched to a gene; V was cut back by 4 bases and J by 6 bases. CDR3 residues: CASSHIRASGSWAGELFF. The CDR3 region has the DNA TGTGCCAGCAGCCACATTCGAGCTAGCGGGAGTTGGGCCGGGGAGCTGTTTTTT.

The chain is built from TRBV5-5 and TRBJ1-3, with D possibly TRBD1 on 5 matching bases. CDR3 length: 13 residues. V lost 1 base and J lost 4, with 6 bases in between. Germline lookup yields CDR1 SGHKS and CDR2 YYEKEE (reference sequence). The CDR3 nucleotides read TGTGCCAGCAGCTTGAAGGGGGGAAACACCATATATTTT. Translating it yields CASSLKGGNTIYF. Full variable domain (missing parts from reference TRBV5-5 and TRBJ1-3): DAGVTQSPTHLIKTRGQQVTLRCSPISGHKSVSWYQQVLGQGPQFIFQYYEKEERGRGNFPDRFSARQFPNYSSELNVNALLLGDSALYLCASSLKGGNTIYFGEGSWLTVV.

The gene calls are TRBV28 and TRBJ1-1; 8 nucleotides line up with TRBD1. Unmatched junction bases numbered 4, after V lost 1 base and J lost 0 bases. Germline V gene data show CDR1 as MDHEN and CDR2 as SYDVKM. This CDR3 is 16 amino acids long. The DNA of the CDR3 is TGTGCCAGCAGTTTATCAGGACAGGGCATGAACACTGAAGCTTTCTTT. Its protein is CASSLSGQGMNTEAFF.

This rearrangement joins TRBV27 to TRBJ2-2; D not certain. V was pared by 2 bases and J by 4 bases, with 11 bases between. Looked up from germline, CDR1 is MNHEY and CDR2 is SMNVEV (reference sequence). The CDR3 runs 15 residues. The CDR3 nucleotides are TGTGCCAGCAGTTTAGGGTACCGAGGCACCGGGGAGCTGTTTTTT. This gives the protein CASSLGYRGTGELFF.

This clone was seen a few times. This chain joins TRBV30 and TRBJ2-3; D unclear. The germline gives CDR1 GTSNPN, CDR2 SVGIG (reference sequence). CDR3 length: 14 residues. V was cut by 4 bases and J by 3 bases, with 14 bases left in between. DNA of the CDR3: TGTGCCTGGACGCCAGATTCTGGGACAGATACGCAGTATTTT. This translates into CAWTPDSGTDTQYF.

The J gene is TRBJ1-2, the V gene TRBV6-1; 7 bases fit TRBD1. The V segment lost 6 bases and the J segment 1 base; nucleotides outside the gene matches: 5. The germline gives CDR1 MNHNS, CDR2 SASEGT. This CDR3 comprises 14 residues. The CDR3 loop reads CASRRDRDNYGYTF. DNA of the CDR3: TGTGCCAGCAGGAGGGACAGAGATAACTATGGCTACACCTTC.

Regarding this clone: This specimen includes other DNA sequences encoding the same CDR3. This sequence joins TRBV6-1 and TRBJ2-2; tentative D call: TRBD1 (6 bases). V lost 2 bases to trimming and J lost 2 bases, with 9 bases between them. Germline values: CDR1 MNHNS, CDR2 SASEGT. This CDR3 comprises 15 residues. CDR3 loop: CASSEWTANTGELFF. The CDR3 DNA is TGTGCCAGCAGTGAATGGACAGCAAACACCGGGGAGCTGTTTTTT.

The rearrangement uses TRBV7-3 and TRBJ1-2; tentatively, D is TRBD1 (5 bases). The V end was cut by 0 bases, the J end by 5 bases, with 13 bases between. Looked up from germline, CDR1 is SGHTA and CDR2 is FQGTGA. The CDR3 runs to 15 residues. CDR3 amino acids: CASSLTGGLPYGYTF. CDR3 coding DNA: TGTGCCAGCAGCTTAACGGGGGGTCTGCCATATGGCTACACCTTC.

CDR3 protein: CASSLTRPYEQYF. The CDR3, as DNA: TGTGCCAGCAGCTTGACAAGGCCTTACGAGCAGTACTTC. V is TRBV28 and J is TRBJ2-7, with no clear D. Germline CDR1 and CDR2: MDHEN and SYDVKM. Trimming left V 6 bases short and J 4 bases short, with 13 bases between. The CDR3 consists of 13 residues.

The chain is built from TRBV30 and TRBJ1-2; TRBD1 is a possible D gene (5 bases). Germline-derived CDR1 and CDR2 are GTSNPN and SVGIG (reference sequence). There are 12 residues in the CDR3. Trimming took 4 bases from V and 6 from J, leaving 12 bases between them. The CDR3 DNA follows: TGTGCCTGGAATCGGGGGACGAATGGCTACACCTTC. Protein: CAWNRGTNGYTF.

The J gene is TRBJ2-7, the V gene TRBV6-5; D possibly corresponds to TRBD2 (7 bases). Trimming pared 10 bases from V and 4 bases from J, leaving 23 bases between. Per germline, CDR1 MNHEY and CDR2 SVGAGI. There are 15 residues in the CDR3. CDR3 region: CATSLGAGAQYEQYF. CDR3 bases: TGTGCCACCAGCTTGGGGGCGGGGGCCCAGTACGAGCAGTACTTC.

The chain employs TRBV28 and TRBJ1-1; TRBD1 is a possible D gene (5 bases). Germline V gene lookup returns CDR1 MDHEN and CDR2 SYDVKM. V dropped 7 bases and J dropped 5 bases, with 20 bases sitting between them. There are 15 residues in the CDR3. CDR3 DNA: TGTGCCAGCACCGCCAAGGGACGGTCGAGAACTGAAGCTTTCTTT. Translated: CASTAKGRSRTEAFF.

V gene TRBV11-1 combines with J gene TRBJ2-7; 8 bases fit TRBD2. Germline CDR1 is SGHAT and CDR2 is FQDESV (reference sequence). The CDR3 contains 19 residues. Unmatched junction bases numbered 22, after V lost 3 bases and J lost 6 bases. The CDR3 sequence: CASSFKGGQRAAGASEQYF. The CDR3 DNA is TGTGCCAGCAGCTTCAAGGGAGGCCAACGAGCAGCGGGGGCTTCCGAGCAGTACTTC. The whole variable domain, filled in from reference TRBV11-1 and TRBJ2-7, reads EAEVAQSPRYKITEKSQAVAFWCDPISGHATLYWYRQILGQGPELLVQFQDESVVDDSQLPKDRFSAERLKGVDSTLKIQPAELGDSAMYLCASSFKGGQRAAGASEQYFGPGTRLTVT.

The rearrangement uses TRBV6-1 and TRBJ1-6; TRBD1 aligns across 7 bases. CDR1 is MNHNS, CDR2 SASEGT, per germline. J lost 7 bases, V lost 2 bases, and 17 bases had no gene match. The CDR3 contains 19 residues. This CDR3 is CASSELDWWRGQGNSPLHF. The CDR3 nucleotides are TGTGCCAGCAGTGAACTTGATTGGTGGAGGGGGCAAGGGAATTCACCCCTCCACTTT.

The CDR3 protein is CASSLEGSGRSYEQYF. Here the CDR3 DNA reads TGTGCCAGCAGCTTGGAGGGTAGCGGGAGAAGCTACGAGCAGTACTTC. The V gene is TRBV5-6, the J gene TRBJ2-7; 9 positions match TRBD2. V lost 0 bases and J lost 3; bases outside the gene matches: 7. The germline gives CDR1 SGHDT, CDR2 YYEEEE. The CDR3 is made up of 16 amino acids.

The chain is built from TRBV7-9 and TRBJ2-3, with D uncertain. The germline V gene has CDR1 SEHNR and CDR2 FQNEAQ (reference sequence). V gave up 7 bases and J gave up 0 bases, with 11 bases separating them. The CDR3 extends over 14 amino acids. The CDR3 loop reads CASNLPTSTDTQYF. The CDR3, as DNA: TGTGCCAGCAACCTACCCACTAGCACAGATACGCAGTATTTT.

The V call is TRBV29-1, the J call TRBJ1-1, with 8 bases aligning to TRBD1. This CDR3 has 13 residues. Per the germline V gene, CDR1 is SQVTM and CDR2 is ANQGSEA. Unmatched junction bases numbered 9, after V lost 6 bases and J lost 6 bases. The CDR3 reads CSVGGNRGSEAFF. The CDR3 DNA reads TGCAGCGTGGGGGGTAACAGGGGGTCTGAAGCTTTCTTT.

The chain recombines TRBV5-1 with TRBJ2-4; 9 bases are a match to TRBD1. The germline V gene encodes CDR1 SGHRS and CDR2 YFSETQ. Trimming cost V 4 bases and J 5 bases; bases outside gene matches: 4. The CDR3 totals 14 residues. CDR3 in DNA: TGCGCCAGCAGCAGAGGGACAGGGCAAAACATTCAGTACTTC. Translated, it gives CASSRGTGQNIQYF.

Comments on this clone: Mismatch with germline at one junction end may stem from a read error. Other nucleotide sequences in the sample specify the same CDR3. The gene calls are TRBV28 and TRBJ2-3; 8 positions agree with TRBD2. In germline, CDR1 is MDHEN, CDR2 SYDVKM. The CDR3 loop spans 14 amino acids. The CDR3 nucleotides are TGTGCCAGCAACCCTGGCGGGAGGTTAGATACACAGTATTTT. Protein product: CASNPGGRLDTQYF.

V usage is TRBV5-1 and J usage is TRBJ1-2, with D possibly matching TRBD1 (6 bases). The V gene lost 0 bases and the J gene lost 9 bases, with 21 bases spanning the gap. Germline V gene lookup returns CDR1 SGHRS and CDR2 YFSETQ. The length of the CDR3 is 16 residues. CDR3 DNA: TGCGCCAGCAGCTTGGCCCTAACGACAGGCGGGGAGAGCTACACCTTC. Translation: CASSLALTTGGESYTF. The full variable domain, in which reference TRBV5-1 and TRBJ1-2 provide the parts outside the CDR3, is KAGVTQTPRYLIKTRGQQVTLSCSPISGHRSVSWYQQTPGQGLQFLFEYFSETQRNKGNFPGRFSGRQFSNSRSEMNVSTLELGDSALYLCASSLALTTGGESYTFGSGTRLTVV.

V usage is TRBV5-4 and J usage is TRBJ2-3; 11 nucleotides line up with TRBD2. Germline values: CDR1 SGHNT, CDR2 YYREEE (reference sequence). CDR3 size: 16 residues. With V trimmed by 5 bases and J by 1 base, 6 bases remained unmatched. The CDR3 bases are TGTGCCAGCAGTTCCGGGACTAGCGGTGGCACAGATACGCAGTATTTT. As protein: CASSSGTSGGTDTQYF.

The V and J genes are TRBV11-2 and TRBJ1-3; D is uncertain. The CDR3 contains 15 residues. Per germline, CDR1 SGHAT and CDR2 FQNNGV. Trimming took 0 bases from V and 0 from J, leaving 6 bases between them. The CDR3 region has the DNA TGTGCCAGCAGCTTAGAGGCCTTCTCTGGAAACACCATATATTTT. Amino acids: CASSLEAFSGNTIYF.

This clone appeared once. The chain combines TRBV11-1 with TRBJ2-1; 10 positions agree with TRBD2. Germline lookup yields CDR1 SGHAT and CDR2 FQDESV (reference sequence). The CDR3 has 17 amino acids. V dropped 1 base and J dropped 4; count of bases not matched to a gene: 7. CDR3 in amino acids: CASSLDSGGSSYNEQFF. The CDR3 bases are TGTGCCAGCAGCTTAGATAGCGGGGGGTCCTCTTACAATGAGCAGTTCTTC.

The V call is TRBV10-3, the J call TRBJ1-1, with D possibly matching TRBD1 (5 bases). The CDR3 is 15 amino acids. Germline CDR1 ENHRY, CDR2 SYGVKD. V lost 0 bases to trimming and J lost 3 bases, with 11 bases between them. The CDR3 DNA reads as TGTGCCATCAGTGAGTCCCGGGACGGGGACACTGAAGCTTTCTTT. This gives the protein CAISESRDGDTEAFF.

The chain is built from TRBV12-5 and TRBJ2-1; 7 bases map to TRBD2. Germline V gene data show CDR1 as LGHNT and CDR2 as FRNRAP. With 1 base clipped from V and 6 bases from J, the junction kept 0 bases outside the gene matches. The CDR3 is made up of 13 amino acids. CDR3 sequence (DNA): TGTGCTAGTGGTTTGGGCGGGGGCAATGAGCAGTTCTTC. Translated, it gives CASGLGGGNEQFF.